A single sample gave rise to the 9 T cell receptor beta chains below, sequenced in a study of cytomegalovirus exposure and HLA in healthy donors. It was with 60 Vbeta and 13 Jbeta primers that the PCR ran. Only in-frame clones appear in the TCRdb table, and some are missing; sequencing was by immunoSEQ multiplex PCR. This table has approximately 100,000 clones, 60% to 85% appearing once. The sequenced material came from PBMCs. These receptors all stem from a female donor in good health and CMV-seronegative.

This chain joins TRBV9 and TRBJ2-7, with D possibly matching TRBD2 (5 bases). Germline lookup yields CDR1 SGDLS and CDR2 YYNGEE. The CDR3 sequence is 14 residues long. Trimming removed 4 bases from V and 6 bases from J, with 17 bases in between. The CDR3 sequence is CASSPRLIQSEQYF. CDR3 DNA sequence: TGTGCCAGCAGCCCCCGACTAATCCAAAGCGAGCAGTACTTC.

The chain employs TRBV30 and TRBJ2-3, with 9 bases matching TRBD2. J gave up 5 bases and V 3 bases, and 9 bases lay outside the gene matches. Germline CDR1 and CDR2: GTSNPN and SVGIG (reference sequence). The CDR3 runs to 15 residues. The CDR3 protein is CAWRGGGGVRDTQYF. CDR3 DNA sequence: TGTGCCTGGAGGGGGGGCGGGGGGGTGAGAGATACGCAGTATTTT.

The rearrangement uses TRBV30 and TRBJ2-3; D perhaps matches TRBD2 (5 bases). CDR1 is GTSNPN, CDR2 SVGIG, per germline (reference sequence). V dropped 2 bases and J dropped 1 base, with 10 bases sitting between them. The CDR3 is 14 residues long. The CDR3 protein is CAWSFNGGTDTQYF. CDR3 DNA: TGTGCCTGGAGTTTTAACGGGGGCACAGATACGCAGTATTTT.

This CDR3 reads CASSLVGVGYEQYF. CDR3 bases: TGTGCCAGCAGCTTAGTAGGGGTAGGCTACGAGCAGTACTTC. J is TRBJ2-7 and V is TRBV11-2; possibly TRBD1 for D (5 bases). V lost 1 base and J lost 3, with 10 bases in between. The length of the CDR3 is 14 residues. CDR1 SGHAT and CDR2 FQNNGV come from the germline V gene.

The chain joins TRBV19 to TRBJ1-2; unclear D gene. There are 15 residues in the CDR3. The V end was cut by 7 bases, the J end by 0 bases, with 15 bases between. Germline loops: CDR1 LNHDA, CDR2 SQIVND (reference sequence). The CDR3 region is CASKAGPTANYGYTF. The DNA of the CDR3 is TGTGCCAGTAAAGCTGGGCCGACCGCTAACTATGGCTACACCTTC.

CDR3 in DNA: TGTGCCAGCAGCCCCCATTATCGGGACAGGGCTAATGAAAAACTGTTTTTT. Translation: CASSPHYRDRANEKLFF. This chain connects TRBV7-8 to TRBJ1-4; TRBD1 matches at 9 bases. Germline V CDR1 and CDR2: SGHVS, FQNEAQ. Unmatched junction bases numbered 10, after V lost 5 bases and J lost 3 bases. There are 17 residues in the CDR3. Combining the CDR3 with reference TRBV7-8 and TRBJ1-4 gives the whole variable domain GAGVSQSPRYKVAKRGQDVALRCDPISGHVSLFWYQQALGQGPEFLTYFQNEAQLDKSGLPSDRFFAERPEGSVSTLKIQRTQQEDSAVYLCASSPHYRDRANEKLFFGSGTQLSVL.

This chain links TRBV5-1 with TRBJ1-1, with D uncertain. Trimming took 3 bases from V and 1 from J, leaving 10 bases between them. Germline V gene data show CDR1 as SGHRS and CDR2 as YFSETQ. The CDR3 contains 14 residues. The CDR3: CASSSTLENTEAFF. The CDR3 region has the DNA TGCGCCAGCAGCTCGACTCTAGAGAACACTGAAGCTTTCTTT.

The chain's CDR3 is CASGSTSERKETQYF. CDR3 nucleotides: TGTGCCAGCGGGTCTACTAGCGAAAGAAAAGAGACCCAGTACTTC. The chain uses TRBV6-1 and TRBJ2-5; 7 nucleotides agree with TRBD2. The CDR3 totals 15 residues. Germline V gives CDR1 MNHNS, CDR2 SASEGT. V was pared by 8 bases and J by 3 bases, with 12 bases of the junction left unmatched.

The genes are TRBV2 and TRBJ1-1, with D uncertain. Trimming stripped 7 bases from V and 1 base from J, with 13 bases between. The CDR3 totals 14 residues. Germline V gene data show CDR1 as SNHLY and CDR2 as FYNNEI. The CDR3 loop is CASTRLGTNTEAFF. DNA for the CDR3: TGTGCCAGCACGAGGCTGGGTACGAACACTGAAGCTTTCTTT. Drawing the rest from reference TRBV2 and TRBJ1-1, the complete variable domain is EPEVTQTPSHQVTQMGQEVILRCVPISNHLYFYWYRQILGQKVEFLVSFYNNEISEKSEIFDDQFSVERPDGSNFTLKIRSTKLEDSAMYFCASTRLGTNTEAFFGQGTRLTVV.